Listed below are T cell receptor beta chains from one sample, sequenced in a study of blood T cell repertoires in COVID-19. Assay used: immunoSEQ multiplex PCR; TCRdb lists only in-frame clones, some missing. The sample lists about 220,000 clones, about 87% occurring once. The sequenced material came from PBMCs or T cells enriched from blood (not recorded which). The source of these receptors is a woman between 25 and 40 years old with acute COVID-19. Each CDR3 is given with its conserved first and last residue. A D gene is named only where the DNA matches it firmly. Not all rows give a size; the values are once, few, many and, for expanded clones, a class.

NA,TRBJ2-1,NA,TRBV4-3,CASSQVTGADEQFF,TGCGCCAGCAGCCAAGTGACGGGAGCCGATGAGCAGTTCTTC
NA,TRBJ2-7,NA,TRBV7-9,CASSHSTYEQYF,TGTGCCAGCAGCCACTCAACCTACGAGCAGTACTTC
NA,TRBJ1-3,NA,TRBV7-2,CASSPRGAGNTIYF,TGTGCCAGCAGCCCCCGGGGGGCTGGAAACACCATATATTTT
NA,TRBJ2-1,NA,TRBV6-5,CASSYSLRDNEQFF,TGTGCCAGCAGTTACTCCCTCCGGGACAATGAGCAGTTCTTC
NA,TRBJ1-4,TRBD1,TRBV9,CASSPGGTNEKLFF,TGTGCCAGCAGCCCAGGGGGAACTAATGAAAAACTGTTTTTT
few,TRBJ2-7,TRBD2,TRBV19,CASSIAGLAENYEQYF,TGTGCCAGTAGTATAGCCGGGCTAGCGGAGAATTACGAGCAGTACTTC
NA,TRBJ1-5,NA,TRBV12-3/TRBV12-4,CASRQENQPQHF,TGTGCCAGCAGACAGGAAAATCAGCCCCAGCATTTT
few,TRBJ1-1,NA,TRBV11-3,CASSLTGTTEAFF,TGTGCCAGCAGCTTAACAGGGACCACTGAAGCTTTCTTT
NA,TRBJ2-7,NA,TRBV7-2,CASSSGAGSSYEQYF,TGTGCCAGCAGTTCAGGGGCCGGAAGCTCCTACGAGCAGTACTTC
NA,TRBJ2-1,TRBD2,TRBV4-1,CASKPSRRGEEFF,TGCGCCAGCAAACCGTCACGGCGGGGGGAAGAGTTCTTC
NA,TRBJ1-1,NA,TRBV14,CASSQGPRPGAIWNTEAFF,TGTGCCAGCAGCCAAGGTCCACGCCCAGGGGCGATATGGAACACTGAAGCTTTCTTT
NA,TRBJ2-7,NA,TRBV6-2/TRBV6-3,CASSYSYEGGEQYF,TGTGCCAGCAGTTACTCCTACGAGGGCGGGGAGCAGTACTTC
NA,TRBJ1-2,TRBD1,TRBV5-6,CASSLGQGFGYTF,TGTGCCAGCAGCTTGGGACAGGGATTCGGCTACACCTTC
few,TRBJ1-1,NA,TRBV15,CATSRVRGTEAFF,TGTGCCACCAGCAGAGTTCGGGGGACTGAAGCTTTCTTT
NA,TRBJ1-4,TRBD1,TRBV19,CASGQGATNEKLFF,TGTGCCAGTGGACAGGGGGCAACTAATGAAAAACTGTTTTTT
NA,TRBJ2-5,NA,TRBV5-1,CASSLQDYQETQYF,TGCGCCAGCAGCTTGCAGGACTACCAAGAGACCCAGTACTTC
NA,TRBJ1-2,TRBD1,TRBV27,CASSFDRVGHGYTF,TGTGCCAGCAGTTTTGACAGGGTAGGGCATGGCTACACCTTC
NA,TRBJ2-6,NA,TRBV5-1,CASRRLLSGANVLTF,TGCGCCAGCAGGAGACTACTCTCTGGGGCCAACGTCCTGACTTTC
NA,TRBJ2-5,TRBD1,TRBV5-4,CASSSGQAETQYF,TGTGCCAGCAGCTCGGGACAGGCAGAGACCCAGTACTTC
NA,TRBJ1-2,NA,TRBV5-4,CASSLRTRHGGYTF,TGTGCCAGCAGCCTAAGGACTCGCCATGGGGGCTACACCTTC
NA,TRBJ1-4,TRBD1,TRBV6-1,CASSGRTGGWKTNEKLFF,TGTGCCAGCAGTGGAAGGACAGGGGGCTGGAAAACTAATGAAAAACTGTTTTTT
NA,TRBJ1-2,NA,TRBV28,CASGQRDILSLVDGYTF,TGTGCCAGCGGCCAAAGAGACATCTTAAGTTTGGTCGATGGCTACACCTTC
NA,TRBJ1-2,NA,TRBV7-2,CASSPRRNTNYGYTF,TGTGCCAGCAGCCCTAGAAGAAACACTAACTATGGCTACACCTTC